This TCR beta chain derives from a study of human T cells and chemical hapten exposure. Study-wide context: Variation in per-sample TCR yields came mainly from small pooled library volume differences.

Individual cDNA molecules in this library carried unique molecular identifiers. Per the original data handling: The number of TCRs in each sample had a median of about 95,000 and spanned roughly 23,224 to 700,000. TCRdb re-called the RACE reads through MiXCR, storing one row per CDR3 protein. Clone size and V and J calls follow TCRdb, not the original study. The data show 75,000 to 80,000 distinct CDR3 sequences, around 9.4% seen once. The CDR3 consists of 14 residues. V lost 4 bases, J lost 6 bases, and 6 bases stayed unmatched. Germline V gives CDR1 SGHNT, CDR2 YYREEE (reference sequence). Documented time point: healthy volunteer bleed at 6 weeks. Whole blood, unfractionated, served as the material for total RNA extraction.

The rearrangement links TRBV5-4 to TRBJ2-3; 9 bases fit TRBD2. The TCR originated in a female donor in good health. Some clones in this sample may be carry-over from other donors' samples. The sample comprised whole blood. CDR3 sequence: CASSLASGADTQYF. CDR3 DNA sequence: TGTGCCAGCAGCCTCGCTAGCGGGGCTGATACGCAGTATTTT.